This T cell receptor (beta chain) was documented in a study of brain metastases from non-small cell lung cancer (dated 2019 in TCRdb). As for the study more broadly: In non-small-cell lung cancer patients, the researchers characterized the immune microenvironment of brain metastases and primary tumors that had been resected as matched pairs. What the study reported, not specific to this receptor: T-cell infiltration was lower in brain metastases than in primary tumors (P < 0.001). Compared with the matched primary tumors, around 58% of brain metastases appeared to show expanded T-cell clones. TCR repertoires were found to be largely shared between paired brain metastases and primary tumors, although sparse T-cell densities were observed in the brain metastases.

The cohort comprised roughly 42 patients with surgically resected non-small-cell lung cancer who had both primary tumor and brain metastasis specimens. Tumor specimens were archival formalin-fixed, paraffin-embedded tissues. For this clone: Its antigen is still unknown. No much larger clone exists at a distance of one base, and base qualities are not known.

Library prep was done by the immunoSEQ multiplex PCR assay. Alongside a 770-gene immune expression panel, the team sequenced the T-cell receptor beta chain repertoire. TCRdb took over this immuneACCESS table, retaining in-frame rearrangements with V and J assigned. Such tables are incomplete; in checked studies, under half of the missing clones stem from an unresolved V gene, and the remainder is unexplained. The sample table contains over 12,000 clones; only one count was recorded for around 83% of them. Roughly 8% of the sample goes to the ten largest clones. Sequenced: primary lung tumor tissue. Interpreted using the paper, the cell subset or site label stands for: primary lung tumor paired with brain metastasis. The receptor was isolated from a donor aged 40 or older with non-small cell lung cancer.

At the DNA level, the sequence is TGCGCCAGCAGCCAAGAATTCGGGACAGGGATGAATGAGCAGTTCTTC. It specifies CASSQEFGTGMNEQFF. The sequence is built from TRBV4-1 and TRBJ2-1, with 9 junctional bases fitting TRBD1. V is cut back by 0 bases and J by 7 bases, with 7 bases in the junction unmatched. The CDR3 numbers 16 residues from cysteine through phenylalanine. Just the 48-base CDR3 DNA is kept, in frame starting at base 1. CDR1 is given as MGHRA and CDR2 as YSYEKL, both from the germline V gene.